This T cell receptor beta chain was sequenced during a study of tumor-infiltrating lymphocytes in primary liver carcinoma. Across the study: Patients were both men and women, whose ages ran from 30 to 69 years. The study's findings and limits: A significantly higher top-250-clone fraction was found in tumors than in blood (p = 0.039).

About this clonotype: Its matching antigen is unknown.

This CDR3 comprises 16 residues. Germline V gene sequence: CDR1 WSHSY, CDR2 SAAADI. The trim removed 8 bases at V and 3 bases at J, leaving 11 bases unmatched. Extraction also yielded germline DNA, while blood RNA was obtained from unsorted whole blood. Starting material of 500 to 600 ng total RNA yielded TCR beta cDNA via a constant-region primer. Three-round nested multiplex PCR performed with slightly modified ARM-PCR produced the TCR beta libraries. Both of the initial two PCR rounds ran for about 11 cycles and employed TRBV1-TRBV30 forward primers alongside a C-beta reverse primer. TCRdb reanalysed the multiplex PCR reads using MiXCR and keeps one entry per CDR3 protein. The profile shows around 210,000 distinct CDR3 sequences, less than 75% of them singletons.

The sequence was collected from a woman between 55 and 75 years old with primary liver carcinoma and hepatitis B virus infection. The chain links TRBV10-2 to TRBJ2-1; 9 positions match TRBD2. Sequencing was performed on peripheral blood. The CDR3 DNA is TGCGCCAGCCACAAGCCTTCTAGCGGGATCTACAATGAGCAGTTCTTC. Residues: CASHKPSSGIYNEQFF.